This T cell receptor beta chain emerged from a study of shared clonotypes between healthy human individuals. General study points: Non-shared clonotypes were found to have lower generation probabilities than the clonotypes that were shared by all four of the sorted-subset donors.

Running of the assay took place at deep level. TCRdb keeps only in-frame clones here, not all; method: immunoSEQ multiplex PCR. The top ten clones hold around 0.13% of a sample with roughly 2.4 million clones, approximately 96% of them seen once. CDR3 size: 17 residues. CDR1 and CDR2 from the germline V gene are SNHLY and FYNNEI. Germline trimming cut 7 bases from V and 4 bases from J; bases unmatched to any gene: 10. Remarks on this clone: The target antigen is unknown.

Researchers partitioned CD4+ cells into CD45RA+ naive and CD45RA-negative memory subsets. This sequence joins TRBV2 and TRBJ2-3; TRBD2 matches 14 bases. Material for sequencing was naive CD4+ T cells sorted from blood. Subset indicated: CD45RA+ positively selected. The receptor's source is a man in his late teens or twenties in good health. The CDR3 DNA reads TGTGCCAGCATCGAAGGAGGGACTAGCGGGAGATCAGATACGCAGTATTTT. Its protein product is CASIEGGTSGRSDTQYF. The full variable domain, its missing parts supplied by reference TRBV2 and TRBJ2-3, is EPEVTQTPSHQVTQMGQEVILRCVPISNHLYFYWYRQILGQKVEFLVSFYNNEISEKSEIFDDQFSVERPDGSNFTLKIRSTKLEDSAMYFCASIEGGTSGRSDTQYFGPGTRLTVL.